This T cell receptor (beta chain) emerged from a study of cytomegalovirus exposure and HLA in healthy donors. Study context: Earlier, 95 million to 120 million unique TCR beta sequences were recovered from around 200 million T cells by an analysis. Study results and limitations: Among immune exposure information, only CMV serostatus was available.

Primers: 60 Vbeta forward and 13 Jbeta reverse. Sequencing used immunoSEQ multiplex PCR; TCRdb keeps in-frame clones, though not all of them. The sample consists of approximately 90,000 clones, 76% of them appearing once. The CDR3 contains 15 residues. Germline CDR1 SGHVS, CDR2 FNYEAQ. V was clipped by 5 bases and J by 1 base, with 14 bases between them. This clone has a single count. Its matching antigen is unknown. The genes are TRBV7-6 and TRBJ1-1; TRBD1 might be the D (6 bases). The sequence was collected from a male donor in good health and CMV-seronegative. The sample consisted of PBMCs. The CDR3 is CASSRQGWGNTEAFF. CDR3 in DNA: TGTGCCAGCAGCCGTCAGGGGTGGGGGAACACTGAAGCTTTCTTT.